This T cell receptor (beta chain) derives from a study of sequential checkpoint blockade in melanoma. This CDR3 is built from 15 residues. The germline gives CDR1 SGDLS, CDR2 YYNGEE. The trim removed 0 bases at V and 5 bases at J, leaving 5 bases unmatched. The assay was immunoSEQ multiplex PCR, and TCRdb's table has in-frame clones only and misses some. This sample has some 11,000 clones, with 45% to 60% found just once. Treatment of the sample: randomized to nivolumab then ipilimumab (arm A) or the reverse (arm B). Sorted cells were live CD3+CD8+, lacking CD19 and CD56, from PBMCs. The sample here was CD8+ T cells sorted from blood (inferred from file names), taken from a patient given nivolumab and ipilimumab in sequence. This chain links TRBV9 with TRBJ2-5; 9 bases are a match to TRBD2. This sequence was found in a human donor with melanoma. CDR3 in amino acids: CASSVGGGRAETQYF. CDR3 DNA sequence: TGTGCCAGCAGCGTAGGGGGCGGGAGGGCGGAGACCCAGTACTTC.